This TCR beta chain stems from a study of cytomegalovirus exposure and HLA in healthy donors. Findings and caveats of the study: The authors later found most CMV-associated TCR beta chains appeared HLA-restricted. A later analysis reportedly found that, within productive TCRs, an Asian-associated ancestry cluster had fewer N-insertions than the mean observed across the approximately 700 donors.

This clone has more than one count but fewer than ten. The antigen is unknown. PCR amplification relied on 60 Vbeta primers (plus 13 Jbeta primers). Clones were read by immunoSEQ multiplex PCR, and TCRdb kept only the in-frame ones, dropping some. The profile covers some 130,000 clones, with roughly four fifths appearing a single time and roughly 2.5% taken by the ten largest. The CDR3 has 16 amino acids. The ends were cut back, 0 bases at V and 4 bases at J, with 10 bases in the middle. Per the germline V gene, CDR1 is LGHNA and CDR2 is YSLEER. The specimen was PBMCs. The clonotype was recovered from a boy between 2 and 10 years old in good health and CMV-seronegative. The chain combines TRBV4-3 with TRBJ2-6; possibly TRBD1 for D (5 bases). CDR3 region: CASSQEGVGGANVLTF. Written as DNA, the CDR3 is TGCGCCAGCAGCCAAGAAGGGGTAGGAGGGGCCAACGTCCTGACTTTC.